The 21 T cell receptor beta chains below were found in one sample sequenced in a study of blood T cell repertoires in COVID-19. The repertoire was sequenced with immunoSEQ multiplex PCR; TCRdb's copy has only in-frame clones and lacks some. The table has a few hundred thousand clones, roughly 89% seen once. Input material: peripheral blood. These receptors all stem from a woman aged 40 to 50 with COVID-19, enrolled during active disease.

CDR3 sequence: CASSQRETGTGTSGGYYEQYF. Written as DNA, the CDR3 is TGCGCCAGCAGCCAAAGGGAGACAGGAACCGGGACTAGCGGGGGGTATTACGAGCAGTACTTC. The chain uses TRBV4-3 and TRBJ2-7; 15 bases map to TRBD2. The trim removed 2 bases at V and 4 bases at J, leaving 18 bases unmatched. Germline values: CDR1 LGHNA, CDR2 YSLEER. This CDR3 has 21 residues.

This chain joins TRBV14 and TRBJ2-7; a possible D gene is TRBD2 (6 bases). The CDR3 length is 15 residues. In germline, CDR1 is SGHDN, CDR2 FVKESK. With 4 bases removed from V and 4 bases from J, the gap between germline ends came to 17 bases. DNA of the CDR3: TGTGCCAGCAGCCCCCAGGGCGGGATAAGTTACGAGCAGTACTTC. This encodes CASSPQGGISYEQYF. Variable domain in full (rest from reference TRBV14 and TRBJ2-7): EAGVTQFPSHSVIEKGQTVTLRCDPISGHDNLYWYRRVMGKEIKFLLHFVKESKQDESGMPNNRFLAERTGGTYSTLKVQPAELEDSGVYFCASSPQGGISYEQYFGPGTRLTVT.

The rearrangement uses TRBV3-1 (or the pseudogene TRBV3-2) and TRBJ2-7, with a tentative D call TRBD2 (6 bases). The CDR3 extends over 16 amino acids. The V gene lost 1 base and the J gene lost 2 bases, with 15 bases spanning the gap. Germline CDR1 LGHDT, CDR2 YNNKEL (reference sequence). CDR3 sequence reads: CASSQARVGGAYEQYF. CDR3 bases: TGTGCCAGCAGCCAAGCCCGTGTGGGGGGAGCCTACGAGCAGTACTTC.

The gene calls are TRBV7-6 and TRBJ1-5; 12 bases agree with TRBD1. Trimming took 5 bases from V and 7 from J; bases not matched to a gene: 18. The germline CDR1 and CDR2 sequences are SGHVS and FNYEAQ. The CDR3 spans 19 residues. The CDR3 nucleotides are TGTGCCAGCAGCGCCTCAGGGGGGACAGGGGGCGCGGGCGGGCAGCCCCAGCATTTT. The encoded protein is CASSASGGTGGAGGQPQHF.

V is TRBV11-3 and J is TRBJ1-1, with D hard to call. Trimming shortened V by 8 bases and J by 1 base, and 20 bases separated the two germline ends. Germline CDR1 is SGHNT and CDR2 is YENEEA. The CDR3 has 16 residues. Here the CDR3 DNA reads TGTGCCAGCGTTCTGACGCCGCCCGGAGGGAACACTGAAGCTTTCTTT. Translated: CASVLTPPGGNTEAFF.

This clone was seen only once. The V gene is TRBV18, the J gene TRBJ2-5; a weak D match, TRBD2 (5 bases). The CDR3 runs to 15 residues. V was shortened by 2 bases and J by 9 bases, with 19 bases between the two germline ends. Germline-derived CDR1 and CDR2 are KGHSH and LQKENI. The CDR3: CASSPSLRPYGAQYF. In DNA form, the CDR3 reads TGTGCCAGCTCACCATCACTTCGGCCCTACGGGGCCCAGTACTTC. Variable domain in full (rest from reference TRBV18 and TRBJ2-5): NAGVMQNPRHLVRRRGQEARLRCSPMKGHSHVYWYRQLPEEGLKFMVYLQKENIIDESGMPKERFSAEFPKEGPSILRIQQVVRGDSAAYFCASSPSLRPYGAQYFGPGTRLLVL.

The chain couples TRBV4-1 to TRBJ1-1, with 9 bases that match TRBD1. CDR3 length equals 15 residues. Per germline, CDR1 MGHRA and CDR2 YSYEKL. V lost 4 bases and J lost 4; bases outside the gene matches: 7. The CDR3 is CASSLLDRGGTEAFF. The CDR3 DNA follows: TGCGCCAGCAGCCTTCTGGACAGGGGAGGCACTGAAGCTTTCTTT.

The CDR3 coding sequence is TGCAGTGCTAGTCCAGACACCGGGGAGCTGTTTTTT. Translation gives CSASPDTGELFF. The rearrangement uses TRBV20-1 and TRBJ2-2, with D unresolved. The V end lost 3 bases, the J end lost 3 bases, and 5 bases lay between the germline ends. The CDR3 totals 12 residues. Germline lookup yields CDR1 DFQATT and CDR2 SNEGSKA (reference sequence).

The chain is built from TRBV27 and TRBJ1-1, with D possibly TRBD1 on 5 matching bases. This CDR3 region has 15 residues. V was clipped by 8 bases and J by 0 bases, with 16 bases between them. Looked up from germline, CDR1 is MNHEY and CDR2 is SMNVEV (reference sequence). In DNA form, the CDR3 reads TGTGCCAGCGCTTCAGGCGACAGAATGAACACTGAAGCTTTCTTT. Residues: CASASGDRMNTEAFF.

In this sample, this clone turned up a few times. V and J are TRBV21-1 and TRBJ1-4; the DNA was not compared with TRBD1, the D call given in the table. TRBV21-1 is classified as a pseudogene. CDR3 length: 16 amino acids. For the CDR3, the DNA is TGTGCCAGCAGCAAAGCGGGTCAGGCAACTAATGAAAAACTGTTTTTT. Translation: CASSKAGQATNEKLFF.

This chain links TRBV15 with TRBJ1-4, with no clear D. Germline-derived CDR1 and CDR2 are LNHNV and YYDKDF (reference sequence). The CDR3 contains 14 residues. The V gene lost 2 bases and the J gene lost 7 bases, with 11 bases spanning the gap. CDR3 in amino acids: CATSRSLGGEKLFF. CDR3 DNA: TGTGCCACCAGCAGATCACTCGGCGGTGAAAAACTGTTTTTT.

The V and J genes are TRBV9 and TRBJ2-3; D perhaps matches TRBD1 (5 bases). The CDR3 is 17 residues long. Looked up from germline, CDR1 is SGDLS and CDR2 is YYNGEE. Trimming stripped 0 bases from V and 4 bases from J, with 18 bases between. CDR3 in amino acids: CASSVAPTAGGSDTQYF. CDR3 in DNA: TGTGCCAGCAGCGTAGCCCCGACAGCCGGTGGGTCAGATACGCAGTATTTT.

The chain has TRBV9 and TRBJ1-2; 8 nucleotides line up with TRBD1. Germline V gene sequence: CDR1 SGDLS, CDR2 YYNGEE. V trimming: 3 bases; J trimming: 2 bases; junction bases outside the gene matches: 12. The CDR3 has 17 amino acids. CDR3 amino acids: CASSAWTSGQENYGYTF. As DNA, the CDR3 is TGTGCCAGCAGCGCCTGGACCTCGGGACAGGAGAACTATGGCTACACCTTC.

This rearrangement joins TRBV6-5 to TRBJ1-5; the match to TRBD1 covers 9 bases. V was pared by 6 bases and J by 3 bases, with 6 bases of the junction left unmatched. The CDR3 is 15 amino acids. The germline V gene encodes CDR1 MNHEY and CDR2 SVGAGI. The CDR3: CASRQDRGLNQPQHF. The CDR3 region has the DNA TGTGCCAGCAGACAGGACAGGGGCCTCAATCAGCCCCAGCATTTT.

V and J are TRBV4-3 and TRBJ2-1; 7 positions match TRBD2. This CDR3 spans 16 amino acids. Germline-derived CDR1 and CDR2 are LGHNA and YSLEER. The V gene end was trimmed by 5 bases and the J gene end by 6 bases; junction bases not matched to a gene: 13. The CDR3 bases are TGCGCCAGCAGCGGAGGGCGGGGGAGCGGCGGCAATGAGCAGTTCTTC. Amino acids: CASSGGRGSGGNEQFF.

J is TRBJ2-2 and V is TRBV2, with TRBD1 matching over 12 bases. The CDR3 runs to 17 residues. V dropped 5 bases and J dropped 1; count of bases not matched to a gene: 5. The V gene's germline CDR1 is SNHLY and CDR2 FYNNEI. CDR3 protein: CASSWDRGLGNTGELFF. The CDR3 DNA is TGTGCCAGCAGTTGGGACAGGGGGCTAGGGAACACCGGGGAGCTGTTTTTT.

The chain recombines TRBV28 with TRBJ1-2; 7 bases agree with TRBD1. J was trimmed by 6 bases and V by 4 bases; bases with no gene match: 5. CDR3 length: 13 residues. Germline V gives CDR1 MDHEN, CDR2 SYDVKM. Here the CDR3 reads CASSWGQLNGYTF. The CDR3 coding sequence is TGTGCCAGCAGTTGGGGACAGCTGAATGGCTACACCTTC.

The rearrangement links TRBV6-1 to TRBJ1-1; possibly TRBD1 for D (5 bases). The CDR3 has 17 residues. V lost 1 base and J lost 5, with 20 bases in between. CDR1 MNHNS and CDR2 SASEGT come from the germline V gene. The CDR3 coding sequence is TGTGCCAGCAGTGAAGTGGGGGGTTCCATCAGAAGGACTGAAGCTTTCTTT. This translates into CASSEVGGSIRRTEAFF.

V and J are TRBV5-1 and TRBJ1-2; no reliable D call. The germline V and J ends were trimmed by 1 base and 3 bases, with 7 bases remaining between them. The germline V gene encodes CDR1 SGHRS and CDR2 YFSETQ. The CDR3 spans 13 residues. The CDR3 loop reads CASSLRGDYGYTF. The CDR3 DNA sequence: TGCGCCAGCAGCTTGCGGGGTGACTATGGCTACACCTTC.

CDR3 bases: TGCAGCGTTGGGGGGACTAGCGGGAGAGGGGAGACCCAGTACTTC. This translates into CSVGGTSGRGETQYF. The chain couples TRBV29-1 to TRBJ2-5; 14 nucleotides align to TRBD2. The CDR3 extends over 15 amino acids. Germline CDR1 reads SQVTM; CDR2 reads ANQGSEA. J lost 5 bases, V lost 4 bases, and 6 bases had no gene match.

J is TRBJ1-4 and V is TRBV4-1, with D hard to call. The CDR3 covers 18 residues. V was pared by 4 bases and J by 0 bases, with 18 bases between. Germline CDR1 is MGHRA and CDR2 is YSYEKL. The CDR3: CASSPRRNTHATNEKLFF. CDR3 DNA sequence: TGCGCCAGCAGCCCCCGGAGGAATACTCATGCAACTAATGAAAAACTGTTTTTT.